The TCR beta chain under discussion was sequenced for a study of cytomegalovirus exposure and HLA in healthy donors (TCRdb year 2017). At the level of the whole study: In an earlier analysis of approximately 640 of the donors, 276 Gb of sequence data and 117 million unique TCR beta sequences from roughly 200 million T cells were reported. The number of typed donors differed by locus: roughly 629-630 for A, B, C, DRB1 and DQB1; 522 for DQA1; about 600 for DPA1; and around 450 for DPB1. The study used immunosequencing to profile the T cell repertoires of hundreds of subjects and linked those repertoires to cytomegalovirus serostatus. Among around 400 genotyped donors of the cohort, an average of approximately 240,000 unique TCR beta nucleotide sequences were sequenced per donor, roughly 18% of them non-productive. In an earlier analysis of more than 550 of the donors, high-throughput TCR beta sequencing was used to judge whether each TCR beta V gene segment behaved as functional or pseudogenic. A few DR-DQ haplotypes were treated as single units for association and clustering because of strong linkage in the cohort. The study combined high-throughput TCR immunosequencing, statistical association of individual TCRs with disease status, and machine learning to predict cytomegalovirus infection status. Donor age, sex, ethnicity and CMV serostatus were collected together with the repertoire data. HLA typing covered class I and class II loci at four-digit resolution. A later analysis re-analyzed previously published TCR beta repertoires from approximately 670 donors and added high-resolution HLA genotyping to study TCR occurrence patterns. In a later genetic analysis, genome-wide SNP genotypes for 398 of the 666 donors were used, and that subset was treated as a discovery cohort. Rather than using new phenotypic data, the later analysis identified candidate immune exposures from TCR beta sequences and from how often those sequences occurred across donors. All discovery cohort repertoires had been generated using a single sequencing platform. Roughly 300 gigabases of sequencing data and around 87 million unique TCR sequences were included in an early release covering several hundred HLA-typed donors. Of the roughly 390 genotyped donors, 65% to 90% fell in the genetic ancestry cluster associated with self-reported Caucasian donors. Besides the first cohort of under 700 subjects, a separate validation cohort made up of 120 different subjects was used. The study aimed to test whether cataloging public T cell receptors could reveal signatures of past pathogen exposure.

Libraries were built with the immunoSEQ multiplex PCR assay. The multiplex PCR relied on a mix of 60 forward primers for TCR Vbeta segments and 13 reverse primers for TCR Jbeta segments. The CDR3 region of rearranged TCR beta genes was amplified from genomic DNA with a multiplex PCR assay. Amplified TCR beta libraries were sequenced as 87-base-pair reads on the Illumina HiSeq System. The authors' analysis ran thus. In a later analysis, tens of millions of unique TCR beta chains were counted across the 500 to 850 repertoires, and some 10 million of these chains were shared by at least two donors. Raw reads were error-corrected and collapsed into unique sequences by a nearest-neighbor algorithm in which closely related sequences were merged to remove PCR and sequencing errors. Alignment of CDR3 sequences to IMGT reference sequences was used to assign V, D and J gene segments. Each retained sequence needed at least a six-nucleotide match to both a V gene segment and a J gene segment. Rearrangements were called productive when the CDR3 lacked stop codons and stayed in frame with V and J; all others were non-productive. CDR3 was defined according to IMGT convention as the region running from the second conserved V-encoded cysteine to the conserved J-encoded phenylalanine. In an earlier analysis of more than 550 of the donors, sequences lacking an unambiguous match to a single V gene segment were excluded. In an earlier analysis of around 590 of the donors, a V segment was called functional when productive rearrangements were above 56.7%, and segregating when the standard deviation between donors exceeded 5%. A statistical classification framework was built to diagnose cytomegalovirus status from the catalog of TCR beta chain sequences. In a later analysis, TCR nucleotide sequences were compared against IMGT/GENE-DB human TR gene sequences so that V and J genes could be assigned. In a later analysis, CDR3 sequences and most-parsimonious VDJ recombination scenarios were assigned using the TCRdist pipeline. In a later analysis, each TCR beta chain was defined by its CDR3 amino acid sequence together with its V-gene family, and reads lacking a unique V-gene family were excluded. As a way to deal with suspected cross-contamination and a sequencing artifact, a later analysis dropped roughly 620 nucleotide sequences that were highly shared and had low generation probability. In a later analysis, a clonal expansion index was calculated for each public chain from normalized within-repertoire ranks of inferred template counts. Generation probabilities in a later analysis came from a VDJ recombination model fitted to out-of-frame rearrangements, and those results were checked against IGoR. Hypergeometric tests were used in a later analysis to score TCR-TCR, TCR-HLA and TCR-CMV co-occurrence, with a repertoire-size bias correction applied to the TCR pairs. In a later analysis, false discovery rates were estimated by permuting HLA or CMV assignments 20 times. A later analysis grouped co-occurring TCRs with DBSCAN, adding TCRdist sequence similarity when clustering within HLA-allele-positive subsets. Co-occurrence clustering excluded repertoires with fewer than 30,000 or more than 120,000 public chains, plus five with anomalous nucleotide sharing. TCRdb's version of the immuneACCESS table is confined to in-frame rearrangements and falls short of the full clone set. An unresolved V gene accounts for under half of the shortfall where checked; the remainder is of unknown origin. Clonal size and the V and J genes are those of that table, whereas D and trimming came from the DNA. For this sample there are 100,000 or so clones; 63% appear just once. About 4.4% of the sample is held by the ten biggest clonotypes.

The cohort was made up of 500 to 800 healthy bone marrow donors. All cohort members were sampled while nominally healthy, although unrecorded immune exposures were likely present. CMV serostatus was recorded as positive for about 300 and negative for about 50% of the roughly 670 cohort members, whereas no CMV serostatus was recorded for the donor in question. A peripheral blood sample was provided by each donor, and peripheral blood mononuclear cells were used for TCR beta sequencing. The Qiagen DNeasy Blood Extraction Kit was used to extract genomic DNA from the blood cell samples. The germline V gene (reference sequence) specifies LNHDA as CDR1 and SQIVND as CDR2. Trimming takes 3 bases from V and 4 bases from J, and the germline ends sit 10 bases apart. The CDR3 measures 13 amino acids from cysteine to phenylalanine. Left in the record is the CDR3 DNA by itself, 39 bases read in frame from the first base.

The paper as a whole reports these results and caveats: In a later analysis, most CMV-associated TCR beta chains were found to appear HLA-restricted, with HLA associations seemingly driven largely by CMV exposure. The earlier analysis of 450 to 700 of the donors excluded some 15 rarely observed V segments, including chromosome 9 orphons, because counts were too low. Most TCR sequences were seen in very few donors, while some public TCRs were found in many individuals. Only TCR beta chains were sequenced in this cohort, and the absence of alpha or paired-chain data limited detectable features. Roughly uniform sequencing depth across donors was assumed in presence/absence analyses, although this assumption may not hold. An earlier analysis of approximately 540 of the donors showed that most TCR beta V segments appeared in productive rearrangements either about 87% or about 30% of the time, which broadly matched IMGT annotations. Specific HLA alleles were associated with more than 15,000 TCR beta sequences at a false discovery rate of 0.05 in a later analysis. The 87-base-pair reads could not distinguish some IMGT-functional V segments, including TRBV6-2 and TRBV6-3, so those segments were excluded. The only immune exposure information available for the cohort was CMV serostatus. Because HLA typing was missing for some donors at each locus, association tests included only the typed subset. According to the authors, the approach could potentially be generalized to other disease states and immunological phenotypes. In vitro tests confirmed that a few of the cytomegalovirus-associated TCR beta chains recognize cytomegalovirus antigens. In both the original and validation cohorts, the classifier was reported to diagnose cytomegalovirus status with high specificity and sensitivity. A group of highly shared sequence variants was considered likely to be a technical artifact of the sequencing pipeline. Linkage disequilibrium might explain the correlated functional status among segregating V segments, but an unknown experimental factor could not be ruled out. A total of fewer than 200 TCR beta chains were listed by the study as associated with cytomegalovirus. In a later analysis, HLA-associated TCR beta chains were found to be more clonally expanded and to have lower generation probabilities than equally common non-associated chains. A further reported finding was that TCR beta sequences accurately predicted the HLA-A and HLA-B alleles for most subjects in the first cohort. Strong co-occurrence of HLA alleles, especially DR and DQ, made assigning TCR associations to individual alleles difficult. In a later analysis, the rate of TCR association differed among HLA loci, with DRB1 alleles having the most associated TCRs and HLA-C alleles having the fewest. Several of the top co-occurrence clusters appeared to be linked to parvovirus B19, influenza, CMV and Epstein-Barr virus, according to a later analysis. In a later genetic analysis, a missense DCLRE1C variant was associated with V-gene and J-gene trimming of TCR beta chains, and the association was replicated in an independent cohort. Compared with the approximately 670-donor mean, donors in an Asian-associated ancestry cluster had fewer N-insertions in productive TCRs, according to a later genetic analysis.

The table lists this clone with a count of one. This receptor's antigen is unknown. Base qualities are missing; no much larger clone stands one base away. This sample also contains other DNA sequences that code for the same CDR3. The sequencing input was PBMCs. This sequence uses TRBV19 and TRBJ2-7; the D gene is possibly TRBD2, with 6 bases matching. This TCR was sampled from a human donor in good health. This receptor has the CDR3 CASSIGGLYEQYF. The nucleotides are TGTGCCAGTAGTATTGGGGGACTTTACGAGCAGTACTTC.